These 30 T cell receptor beta chains share one sample of origin, sequenced in a study of tumor-infiltrating lymphocytes in primary liver carcinoma. TCR beta cDNA was prepared out of about 530 ng total RNA by means of a constant-region primer. It was through three nested multiplex PCR rounds of slightly modified ARM-PCR that TCR beta libraries arose. A C-beta reverse primer and TRBV1-TRBV30 forward primers served in each of the first two PCR rounds, at ten to eleven cycles apiece. One entry per CDR3 protein results from TCRdb running MiXCR on the multiplex PCR reads. The data contain about 180,000 distinct CDR3 sequences, 60% of them seen just once; the ten biggest clones take up approximately 67%. Extraction also yielded germline DNA, while blood RNA was obtained from unsorted whole blood. The sequenced sample consisted of peripheral blood. Receptors originate from a man aged 40-49 years with primary liver carcinoma and hepatitis B virus infection.

For this clonotype: This may arise from a read error, as a much more abundant clone is one base away. V usage is TRBV11-2 and J usage is TRBJ2-5; D unclear. The V end was cut by 4 bases, the J end by 3 bases, with 12 bases between. The length of the CDR3 is 14 residues. The V gene's germline CDR1 is SGHAT and CDR2 FQNNGV. CDR3 sequence: CASSSSDIKETQYF. In DNA form, the CDR3 reads TGTGCCAGCAGCTCGTCGGATATAAAAGAGACCCAGTACTTC.

The genes are TRBV29-1 and TRBJ1-1; TRBD1 matches at 10 bases. Germline V gives CDR1 SQVTM, CDR2 ANQGSEA. This CDR3 region has 15 residues. V shed 5 bases and J 4 bases; nucleotides not matched to a gene: 10. The CDR3 DNA sequence: TGCAGCGTTTTGACAGGGGGCGCTAGGGGCACTGAAGCTTTCTTT. It yields the protein CSVLTGGARGTEAFF.

The CDR3 nucleotides are TGTGCCAGCAGCTCAACCGACAGGGGGCTCCTCGAGCAGTACTTC. This translates into CASSSTDRGLLEQYF. The gene calls are TRBV5-5 and TRBJ2-7; 10 bases agree with TRBD1. Germline trimming cut 3 bases from V and 6 bases from J; bases unmatched to any gene: 9. Germline V gives CDR1 SGHKS, CDR2 YYEKEE (reference sequence). The CDR3 is made up of 15 amino acids.

The chain combines TRBV5-1 with TRBJ1-2; D is undetermined. V lost 2 bases to trimming and J lost 0 bases, with 11 bases between them. The CDR3 has 15 amino acids. Per germline, CDR1 SGHRS and CDR2 YFSETQ. CDR3 in amino acids: CASSFRGPANYGYTF. The CDR3 region has the DNA TGCGCCAGCAGCTTTCGAGGCCCGGCTAACTATGGCTACACCTTC.

As regards this clonotype: Likely a read error: the CDR3 ends without its conserved phenylalanine or tryptophan. This chain joins TRBV7-9 and TRBJ2-1; TRBD2 matches 7 bases. Per germline, CDR1 SEHNR and CDR2 FQNEAQ (reference sequence). With V trimmed by 5 bases and J by 9 bases, 16 bases remained unmatched. The length of the CDR3 is 16 residues. CDR3 loop: CASSSGGGRSDGEQFL. CDR3 DNA sequence: TGTGCCAGCAGCAGCGGCGGGGGACGGTCAGATGGTGAGCAGTTCTTA.

Worth noting for this clonotype: Given a much more abundant clone one base away, this may be a read error. The J gene is TRBJ2-7, the V gene TRBV12-3 or TRBV12-4; no reliable D call. V was clipped by 1 base and J by 7 bases, with 8 bases between them. This CDR3 has 12 residues. The CDR3 loop is CASSLESSEQYF. CDR3 bases: TGTGCCAGCAGTTTAGAGTCGTCTGAGCAGTACTTC.

Concerning this clonotype itself: A read error may be the cause here, since a much bigger clone is one base away. The chain recombines TRBV6-5 with TRBJ1-1, with D possibly matching TRBD1 (5 bases). The CDR3 sequence is 14 residues long. Germline CDR1 and CDR2: MNHEY and SVGAGI. Between the trimmed V and J ends, which lost 10 bases and 1 base, there was a span of 16 bases. CDR3 DNA: TGTGCCAACACCGCAGGGTGGGGGAACACTGAAGCTTTCTTT. Its translation: CANTAGWGNTEAFF.

This clonotype was seen more than once but under ten times. A clone one base away is much larger, so this may be a read error. The genes are TRBV11-2 and TRBJ2-7; D possibly corresponds to TRBD2 (6 bases). The CDR3 contains 12 residues. CDR1 SGHAT and CDR2 FQNNGV come from the germline V gene. CDR3 in amino acids: CTSSGSLWEQYF. CDR3 DNA sequence: TGTACCAGCAGCGGGTCTTTATGGGAGCAGTACTTC.

This chain uses TRBV29-1 with TRBJ1-2; 10 bases match TRBD1. The V segment lost 7 bases and the J segment 1 base; nucleotides outside the gene matches: 3. In germline, CDR1 is SQVTM, CDR2 ANQGSEA. This CDR3 is built from 13 residues. The CDR3 region has the DNA TGCAGCGGGGGGACAGGGGATAACTATGGCTACACCTTC. It translates to CSGGTGDNYGYTF.

This clonotype has a handful of counts. The CDR3 DNA is TGTGCCAGCAGGTTGACAGGGGCGAACACTGAAGCTTTCTTT. As protein: CASRLTGANTEAFF. This chain joins TRBV6-5 and TRBJ1-1, with 8 bases that match TRBD1. The CDR3 has 14 residues. The germline V gene encodes CDR1 MNHEY and CDR2 SVGAGI. V dropped 6 bases and J dropped 1; count of bases not matched to a gene: 4.

The V call is TRBV11-2, the J call TRBJ2-5; 8 bases match TRBD2. CDR1 SGHAT and CDR2 FQNNGV come from the germline V gene. The ends lost 3 bases at V and 5 bases at J; junction bases unmatched: 5. CDR3 length: 14 residues. The CDR3 nucleotides read TGTGCCAGCAGCTTTGGACTAGCCTCGGAGACCCAGTACTTC. Translation gives CASSFGLASETQYF. Variable domain in full (rest from reference TRBV11-2 and TRBJ2-5): EAGVAQSPRYKIIEKRQSVAFWCNPISGHATLYWYQQILGQGPKLLIQFQNNGVVDDSQLPKDRFSAERLKGVDSTLKIQPAKLEDSAVYLCASSFGLASETQYFGPGTRLLVL.

The rearrangement uses TRBV10-1 and TRBJ1-1; no firm D call. This CDR3 contains 13 residues. Germline V gene sequence: CDR1 WNHNN, CDR2 SYGVQD (reference sequence). V lost 4 bases to trimming and J lost 1 base, with 7 bases between them. CDR3 sequence reads: CASSATRNTEAFF. The CDR3 DNA is TGCGCCAGCAGTGCTACCAGGAACACTGAAGCTTTCTTT.

The CDR3 DNA reads as TGTGCCTGGAGTCGGTCGGGAGCGGATGAGCAGTTCTTC. Amino acids: CAWSRSGADEQFF. This chain uses TRBV30 with TRBJ2-1; TRBD2 is a possible D gene (6 bases). Germline assignment: CDR1 GTSNPN and CDR2 SVGIG (reference sequence). V lost 2 bases and J lost 8, with 13 bases in between. The CDR3 runs 13 residues.

This clonotype was recorded once. This CDR3 is missing its conserved last phenylalanine or tryptophan, likely due to a read error. The chain carries TRBV11-3 and TRBJ1-1; D uncertain. The V gene lost 0 bases and the J gene lost 5 bases, with 7 bases spanning the gap. The CDR3 runs to 13 residues. In germline, CDR1 is SGHNT, CDR2 YENEEA. CDR3 sequence (DNA): TGTGCCAGCAGCTTAGAATCTTATACTGAAGCTTTCTAT. This gives the protein CASSLESYTEAFY.

A note on this clonotype: The junction departs from germline at one end; a sequencing error may be responsible. The chain is built from TRBV13 and TRBJ1-2, with D tentatively TRBD1 (5 bases). CDR3 length equals 14 residues. Per the germline V gene, CDR1 is PRHDT and CDR2 is FYEKMQ (reference sequence). CDR3 loop: CTSSPPGGNYGYTF. CDR3 DNA sequence: TGTACCAGCAGCCCCCCTGGGGGTAACTATGGCTACACCTTC. Variable domain in full (rest from reference TRBV13 and TRBJ1-2): AAGVIQSPRHLIKEKRETATLKCYPIPRHDTVYWYQQGPGQDPQFLISFYEKMQSDKGSIPDRFSAQQFSDYHSELNMSSLELGDSALYFCTSSPPGGNYGYTFGSGTRLTVV.

This clonotype was seen at least ten times. The genes are TRBV11-2 and TRBJ2-3; TRBD2 agrees at 7 bases. Germline V lookup: CDR1 SGHAT, CDR2 FQNNGV. There are 16 residues in the CDR3. J lost 5 bases, V lost 1 base, and 9 bases had no gene match. The CDR3 here is CASSLVGGSREDTQYF. The CDR3 nucleotides read TGTGCCAGCAGCTTAGTTGGCGGGAGCAGGGAAGATACGCAGTATTTT.

With regard to this clonotype: An end of the junction does not agree with germline; a read error may underlie this. The gene calls are TRBV11-2 and TRBJ2-4; weak D call: TRBD1 (5 bases). The CDR3 extends over 14 amino acids. Germline V gene lookup returns CDR1 SGHAT and CDR2 FQNNGV. The CDR3 nucleotides read TGTGCCAGCAGCCCCACAAGGGGCGGACACATCCAGTACTTC. Protein sequence: CASSPTRGGHIQYF.

This sequence joins TRBV5-4 and TRBJ2-5; 7 nucleotides match TRBD2. With 3 bases clipped from V and 5 bases from J, the junction kept 19 bases outside the gene matches. This CDR3 has 18 amino acids. The germline gives CDR1 SGHNT, CDR2 YYREEE (reference sequence). CDR3 in amino acids: CASSSATGNALARETQYF. The CDR3 nucleotides are TGTGCCAGCAGCTCCGCAACGGGGAACGCACTAGCGAGGGAGACCCAGTACTTC.

V gene TRBV5-1 combines with J gene TRBJ2-7; no clear D gene. Germline assignment: CDR1 SGHRS and CDR2 YFSETQ. The V end lost 5 bases, the J end lost 3 bases, and 12 bases lay between the germline ends. The CDR3 is 13 residues long. CDR3 bases: TGCGCCAGCAGTCCCATCGCTGACTACGAGCAGTACTTC. It specifies CASSPIADYEQYF.

This clonotype was seen many times. V gene TRBV29-1 combines with J gene TRBJ1-1; 7 nucleotides match TRBD1. V gave up 7 bases and J gave up 0 bases; unmatched junction bases: 5. The length of the CDR3 is 13 residues. From germline, CDR1 is SQVTM and CDR2 ANQGSEA. The CDR3 nucleotides are TGCAGCGGTGGCCAGGGGGTGAACACTGAAGCTTTCTTT. This encodes CSGGQGVNTEAFF.

This rearrangement joins TRBV11-2 to TRBJ2-1; possible D gene TRBD1, 5 bases. Deletions cut 1 base from V and 1 base from J, with 8 bases between. Germline assignment: CDR1 SGHAT and CDR2 FQNNGV. The CDR3 runs 15 residues. CDR3 sequence (DNA): TGTGCCAGCAGCTTAGTGGACACGTCCTACAATGAGCAGTTCTTC. Protein sequence: CASSLVDTSYNEQFF.

This clonotype was seen only once. The chain combines TRBV28 with TRBJ2-7; 8 bases are shared with TRBD1. The CDR3 contains 17 residues. V was clipped by 5 bases and J by 0 bases; unmatched bases: 12. Germline V gives CDR1 MDHEN, CDR2 SYDVKM. The DNA for the CDR3 is TGTGCCAGCAGTAGTGTTGTTTCGGGACAGGTCTCCTACGAGCAGTACTTC. Its translation is CASSSVVSGQVSYEQYF. The entire variable domain, with the rest obtained from reference TRBV28 and TRBJ2-7, is as follows: DVKVTQSSRYLVKRTGEKVFLECVQDMDHENMFWYRQDPGLGLRLIYFSYDVKMKEKGDIPEGYSVSREKKERFSLILESASTNQTSMYLCASSSVVSGQVSYEQYFGPGTRLTVT.

The table lists this clonotype with a count of one. This chain uses TRBV28 with TRBJ2-7; 9 bases align to TRBD1. Unmatched junction bases numbered 5, after V lost 2 bases and J lost 0 bases. The CDR3 is 16 amino acids. Germline-derived CDR1 and CDR2 are MDHEN and SYDVKM. The CDR3 here is CASSLGDRVSSYEQYF. Here the CDR3 DNA reads TGTGCCAGCAGTTTAGGGGACAGGGTGAGCTCCTACGAGCAGTACTTC.

The gene calls are TRBV12-3 or TRBV12-4 and TRBJ1-2; the D gene is possibly TRBD1 (5 bases). Deletions cut 4 bases from V and 5 bases from J, with 14 bases between. The CDR3 consists of 14 residues. Here the CDR3 DNA reads TGTGCCAGCAGTTGGGACCCCCTGGGGTATGGCTACACCTTC. Its protein is CASSWDPLGYGYTF.

The rearrangement uses TRBV6-1 and TRBJ2-7; the match to TRBD2 covers 12 bases. J lost 6 bases, V lost 5 bases, and 17 bases had no gene match. Germline V gene data show CDR1 as MNHNS and CDR2 as SASEGT. This CDR3 region has 18 residues. In nucleotides, the CDR3 is TGTGCCAGCAGTCCTACCCCCTTCCTAGCGGGAGGGTTCTTCGAGCAGTACTTC. This translates into CASSPTPFLAGGFFEQYF.

The V gene is TRBV28, the J gene TRBJ2-5, with 9 bases fitting TRBD2. This CDR3 contains 15 residues. CDR1 is MDHEN, CDR2 SYDVKM, per germline. The J segment lost 4 bases and the V segment lost 2 bases, leaving 5 bases of the junction unmatched. CDR3 bases: TGTGCCAGCAGTTTAAACTGGCGGGGGGGAGAGACCCAGTACTTC. It codes for CASSLNWRGGETQYF.

This clonotype was counted between two and nine times. The chain is built from TRBV12-3 or TRBV12-4 and TRBJ2-2; TRBD2 aligns across 13 bases. The J segment lost 4 bases and the V segment lost 5 bases, leaving 7 bases of the junction unmatched. This CDR3 region has 17 residues. CDR3 sequence: CASSTPGLAGRTGELFF. CDR3 DNA sequence: TGTGCCAGCAGTACGCCGGGACTAGCGGGACGCACCGGGGAGCTGTTTTTT.

V usage is TRBV12-3 or TRBV12-4 and J usage is TRBJ2-1; 7 bases map to TRBD1. CDR3 length: 14 residues. The J segment lost 7 bases and the V segment lost 1 base, leaving 4 bases of the junction unmatched. CDR3 in amino acids: CASSLGQGWNEQFF. In nucleotides, the CDR3 is TGTGCCAGCAGTTTAGGACAGGGCTGGAATGAGCAGTTCTTC.

The chain links TRBV29-1 to TRBJ1-5; TRBD1 is a possible D gene (5 bases). Germline lookup yields CDR1 SQVTM and CDR2 ANQGSEA. V was clipped by 7 bases and J by 4 bases, with 23 bases between them. The CDR3 has 16 residues. As DNA, the CDR3 is TGCAGCGCTGTTGGGTCTGGGGACGGAATAAATCAGCCCCAGCATTTT. Amino acids: CSAVGSGDGINQPQHF.

In the case of this clonotype: The junction differs from germline at one of its ends, possibly a read error. The rearrangement joins TRBV6-6 to TRBJ2-3; D is tentatively TRBD1 or TRBD2 (5 bases each). The V gene's germline CDR1 is MNHNY and CDR2 SVGAGI (reference sequence). The CDR3 is 13 residues long. The CDR3 DNA is TGTACCAGCAGTTGGGGGAGCACAGATACGCAGTATTTT. Amino acid sequence: CTSSWGSTDTQYF.